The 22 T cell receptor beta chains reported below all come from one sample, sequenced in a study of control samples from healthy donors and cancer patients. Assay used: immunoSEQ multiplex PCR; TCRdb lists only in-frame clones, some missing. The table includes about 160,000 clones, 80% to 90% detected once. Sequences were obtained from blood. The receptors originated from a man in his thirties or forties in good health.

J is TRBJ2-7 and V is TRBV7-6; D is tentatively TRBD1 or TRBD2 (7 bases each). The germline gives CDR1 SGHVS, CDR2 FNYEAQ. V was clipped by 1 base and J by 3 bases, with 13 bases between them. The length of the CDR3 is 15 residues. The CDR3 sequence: CASSLDAGGVYEQYF. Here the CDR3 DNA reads TGTGCCAGCAGCTTAGATGCAGGGGGGGTCTACGAGCAGTACTTC.

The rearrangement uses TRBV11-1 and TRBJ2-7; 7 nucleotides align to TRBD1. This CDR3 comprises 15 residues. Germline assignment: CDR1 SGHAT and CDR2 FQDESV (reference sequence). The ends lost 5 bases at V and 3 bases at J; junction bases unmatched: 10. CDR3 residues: CASSPQTGQSYEQYF. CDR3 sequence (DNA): TGTGCCAGCAGCCCCCAGACAGGGCAAAGCTACGAGCAGTACTTC. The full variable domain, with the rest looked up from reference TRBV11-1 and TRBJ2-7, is EAEVAQSPRYKITEKSQAVAFWCDPISGHATLYWYRQILGQGPELLVQFQDESVVDDSQLPKDRFSAERLKGVDSTLKIQPAELGDSAMYLCASSPQTGQSYEQYFGPGTRLTVT.

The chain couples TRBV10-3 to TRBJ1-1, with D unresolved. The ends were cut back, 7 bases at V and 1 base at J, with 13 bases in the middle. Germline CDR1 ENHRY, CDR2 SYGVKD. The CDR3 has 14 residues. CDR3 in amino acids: CAIKDAFPNTEAFF. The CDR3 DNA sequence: TGTGCCATCAAGGACGCCTTCCCGAACACTGAAGCTTTCTTT.

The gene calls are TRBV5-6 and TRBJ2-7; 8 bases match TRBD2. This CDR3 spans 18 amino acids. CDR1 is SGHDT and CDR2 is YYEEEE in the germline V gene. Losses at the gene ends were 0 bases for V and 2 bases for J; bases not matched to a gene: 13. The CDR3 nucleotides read TGTGCCAGCAGCTTGGGGGTTGTAGCAGCGGGAGCGACCTACGAGCAGTACTTC. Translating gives CASSLGVVAAGATYEQYF.

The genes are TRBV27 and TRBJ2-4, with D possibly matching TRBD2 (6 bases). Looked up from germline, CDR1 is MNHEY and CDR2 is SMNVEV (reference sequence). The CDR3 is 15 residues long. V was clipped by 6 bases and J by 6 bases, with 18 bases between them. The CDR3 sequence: CASSPLLGGRNIQYF. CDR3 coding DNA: TGTGCCAGCAGCCCCCTGCTTGGGGGGAGAAACATTCAGTACTTC.

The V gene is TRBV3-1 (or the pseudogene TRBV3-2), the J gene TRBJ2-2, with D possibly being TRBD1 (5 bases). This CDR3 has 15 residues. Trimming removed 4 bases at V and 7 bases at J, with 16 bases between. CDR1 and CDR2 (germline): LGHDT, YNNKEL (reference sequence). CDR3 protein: CASSLRQGGVGELFF. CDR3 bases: TGTGCCAGCAGCCTCCGGCAGGGTGGTGTCGGGGAGCTGTTTTTT.

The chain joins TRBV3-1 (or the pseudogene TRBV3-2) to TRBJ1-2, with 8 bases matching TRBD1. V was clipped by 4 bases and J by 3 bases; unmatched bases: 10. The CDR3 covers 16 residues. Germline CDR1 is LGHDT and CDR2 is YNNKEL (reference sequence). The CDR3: CASSPIRQGNDYGYTF. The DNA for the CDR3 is TGTGCCAGCAGCCCGATACGACAGGGGAATGACTATGGCTACACCTTC.

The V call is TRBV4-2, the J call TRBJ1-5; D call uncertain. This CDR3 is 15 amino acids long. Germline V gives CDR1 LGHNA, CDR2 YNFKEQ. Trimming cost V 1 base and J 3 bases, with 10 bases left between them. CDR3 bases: TGTGCCAGCAGCCAAGGGAACGGCGCCAATCAGCCCCAGCATTTT. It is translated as CASSQGNGANQPQHF.

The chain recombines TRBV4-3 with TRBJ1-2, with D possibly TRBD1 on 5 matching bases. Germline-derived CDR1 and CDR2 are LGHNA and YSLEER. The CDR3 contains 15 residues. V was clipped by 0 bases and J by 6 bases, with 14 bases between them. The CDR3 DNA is TGCGCCAGCAGCCAAGACTTTCAGGGAAGAAATGGCTACACCTTC. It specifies CASSQDFQGRNGYTF.

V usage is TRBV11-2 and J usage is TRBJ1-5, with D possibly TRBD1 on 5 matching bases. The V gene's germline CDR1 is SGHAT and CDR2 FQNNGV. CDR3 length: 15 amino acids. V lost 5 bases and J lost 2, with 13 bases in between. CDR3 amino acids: CASSRGTVRNQPQHF. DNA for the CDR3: TGTGCCAGCAGCCGAGGGACGGTACGCAATCAGCCCCAGCATTTT.

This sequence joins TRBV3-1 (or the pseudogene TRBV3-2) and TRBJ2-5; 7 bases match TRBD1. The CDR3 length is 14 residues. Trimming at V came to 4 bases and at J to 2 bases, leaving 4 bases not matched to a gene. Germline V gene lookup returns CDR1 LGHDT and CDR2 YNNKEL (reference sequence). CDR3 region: CASSPSGQQETQYF. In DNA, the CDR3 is TGTGCCAGCAGCCCCTCGGGACAGCAAGAGACCCAGTACTTC.

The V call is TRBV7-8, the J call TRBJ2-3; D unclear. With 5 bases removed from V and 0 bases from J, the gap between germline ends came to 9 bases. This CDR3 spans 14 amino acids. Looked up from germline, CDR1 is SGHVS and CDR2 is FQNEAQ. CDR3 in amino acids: CASSPQSSTDTQYF. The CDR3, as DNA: TGTGCCAGCAGCCCCCAATCTAGCACAGATACGCAGTATTTT. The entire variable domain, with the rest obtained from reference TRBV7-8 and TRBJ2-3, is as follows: GAGVSQSPRYKVAKRGQDVALRCDPISGHVSLFWYQQALGQGPEFLTYFQNEAQLDKSGLPSDRFFAERPEGSVSTLKIQRTQQEDSAVYLCASSPQSSTDTQYFGPGTRLTVL.

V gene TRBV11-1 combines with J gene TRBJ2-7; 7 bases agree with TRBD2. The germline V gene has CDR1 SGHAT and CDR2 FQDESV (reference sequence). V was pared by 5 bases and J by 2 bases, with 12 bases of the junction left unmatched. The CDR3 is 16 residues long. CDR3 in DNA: TGTGCCAGCAGCCTGACCCTAGCGGTGATGACCTACGAGCAGTACTTC. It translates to CASSLTLAVMTYEQYF.

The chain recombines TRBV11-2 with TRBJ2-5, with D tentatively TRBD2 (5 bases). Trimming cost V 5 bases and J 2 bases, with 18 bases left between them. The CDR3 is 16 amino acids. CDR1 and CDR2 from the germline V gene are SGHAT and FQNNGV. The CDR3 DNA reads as TGTGCCAGCAGCACTTCTGCGGGTCGACCTCAAGAGACCCAGTACTTC. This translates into CASSTSAGRPQETQYF.

The DNA of the CDR3 is TGTGCCAGCATCCCACAGGGGGCGCAGGGGTATGGCTACACCTTC. Amino acids: CASIPQGAQGYGYTF. The gene calls are TRBV6-2 or TRBV6-3 and TRBJ1-2, with 9 nucleotides matching TRBD1. The CDR3 totals 15 residues. Trimming removed 7 bases from V and 5 bases from J; junction bases left unmatched: 11. The germline CDR1 and CDR2 sequences are MNHEY and SVGEGT.

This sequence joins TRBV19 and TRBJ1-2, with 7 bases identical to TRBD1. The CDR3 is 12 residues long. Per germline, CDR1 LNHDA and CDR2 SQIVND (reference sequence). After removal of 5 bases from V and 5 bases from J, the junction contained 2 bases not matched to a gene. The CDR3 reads CASSQQGYGYTF. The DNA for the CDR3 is TGTGCCAGTAGTCAACAGGGGTATGGCTACACCTTC.

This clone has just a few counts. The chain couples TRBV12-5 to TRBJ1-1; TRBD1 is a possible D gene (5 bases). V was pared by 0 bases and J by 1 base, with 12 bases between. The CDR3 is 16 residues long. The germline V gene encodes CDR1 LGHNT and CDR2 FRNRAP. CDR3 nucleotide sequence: TGTGCTAGTGGTTTGGTAAGGCACAGGTCGAACACTGAAGCTTTCTTT. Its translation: CASGLVRHRSNTEAFF.

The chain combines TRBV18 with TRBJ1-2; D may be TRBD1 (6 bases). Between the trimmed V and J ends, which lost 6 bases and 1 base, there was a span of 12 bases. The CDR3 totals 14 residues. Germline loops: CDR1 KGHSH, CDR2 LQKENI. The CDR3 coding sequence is TGTGCCAGCTCCCGTCGGACAGATAACTATGGCTACACCTTC. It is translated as CASSRRTDNYGYTF.

The CDR3 DNA reads TGTGCCAGCAGTTACGGACAGGGTCTCGGGTGGGAGCAGTACTTC. The encoded protein is CASSYGQGLGWEQYF. J is TRBJ2-7 and V is TRBV6-5; 8 bases are shared with TRBD1. CDR1 MNHEY and CDR2 SVGAGI come from the germline V gene. Trimming took 2 bases from V and 7 from J; bases not matched to a gene: 10. This CDR3 has 15 residues.

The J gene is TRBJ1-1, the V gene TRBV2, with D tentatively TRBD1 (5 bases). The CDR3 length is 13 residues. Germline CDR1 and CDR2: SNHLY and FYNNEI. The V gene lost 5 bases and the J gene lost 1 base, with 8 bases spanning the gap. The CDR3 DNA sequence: TGTGCCAGCAGTCTCGACAGGAACACTGAAGCTTTCTTT. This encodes CASSLDRNTEAFF.

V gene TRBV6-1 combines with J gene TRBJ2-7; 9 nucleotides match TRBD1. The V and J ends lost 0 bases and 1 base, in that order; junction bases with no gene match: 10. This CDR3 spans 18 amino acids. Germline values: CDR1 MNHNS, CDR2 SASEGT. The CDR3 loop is CASSEAFRRDRASYEQYF. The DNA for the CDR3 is TGTGCCAGCAGTGAAGCTTTTAGGAGGGACAGGGCTTCCTACGAGCAGTACTTC.

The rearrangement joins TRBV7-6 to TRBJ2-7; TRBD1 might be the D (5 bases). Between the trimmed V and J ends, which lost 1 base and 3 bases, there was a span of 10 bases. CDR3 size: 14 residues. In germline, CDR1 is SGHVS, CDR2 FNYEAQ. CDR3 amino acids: CASSLEGQGYEQYF. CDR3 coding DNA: TGTGCCAGCAGCTTAGAGGGCCAGGGCTACGAGCAGTACTTC.